Following are 23 T cell receptor beta chains from one sample sequenced in a study of shared clonotypes between healthy human individuals. This table comes from immunoSEQ multiplex PCR, and its TCRdb copy is limited to in-frame clones, with some not included. Among some 2,100,000 clones listed, almost 96% were seen once. Sequences were obtained from naive CD4+ T cells sorted from blood. Subset denoted: CD45RA+ positively selected. Every receptor here comes from a man younger than 35 in good health.

The rearrangement links TRBV6-6 to TRBJ1-6; perhaps TRBD1 as D (5 bases). CDR3 size: 16 residues. Germline lookup yields CDR1 MNHNY and CDR2 SVGAGI (reference sequence). V lost 5 bases, J lost 4 bases, and 15 bases lay in between. CDR3 nucleotide sequence: TGTGCCAGCAGTGGGGCAAATGGCCCTTATAATTCACCCCTCCACTTT. This translates into CASSGANGPYNSPLHF.

The CDR3 DNA follows: TGTGCCAGCAGCGAATTAGGGAGTGGGGCGGGAGCTTCGTGCCATGAGCAGTTCTTC. It yields the protein CASSELGSGAGASCHEQFF. V usage is TRBV21-1 and J usage is TRBJ2-1; the D call TRBD2 from the table was never checked on the DNA. TRBV21-1 is flagged as a pseudogene. The CDR3 contains 19 residues.

A word on this clone: The sample has other DNA sequences that encode this CDR3 too. The chain employs TRBV28 and TRBJ2-1; D not resolved. V was clipped by 3 bases and J by 7 bases, with 4 bases between them. The CDR3 length is 11 residues. Per the germline V gene, CDR1 is MDHEN and CDR2 is SYDVKM. CDR3 region: CASSLGNEQFF. Here the CDR3 DNA reads TGTGCCAGCAGTTTGGGGAATGAGCAGTTCTTC.

The gene calls are TRBV18 and TRBJ1-2; D is uncertain. The CDR3 runs 14 residues. Germline-derived CDR1 and CDR2 are KGHSH and LQKENI. V lost 0 bases and J 3 bases, leaving 8 bases between the germline ends. The CDR3: CASSPPALDYGYTF. The CDR3 DNA reads TGTGCCAGCTCACCACCGGCCCTTGACTATGGCTACACCTTC. Complete variable domain (other parts from reference TRBV18 and TRBJ1-2): NAGVMQNPRHLVRRRGQEARLRCSPMKGHSHVYWYRQLPEEGLKFMVYLQKENIIDESGMPKERFSAEFPKEGPSILRIQQVVRGDSAAYFCASSPPALDYGYTFGSGTRLTVV.

Remarks on this clone: Distinct nucleotide sequences in the sample also encode this CDR3. The rearrangement uses TRBV11-2 and TRBJ2-2, with D maybe TRBD1 (5 bases). Looked up from germline, CDR1 is SGHAT and CDR2 is FQNNGV. This CDR3 is built from 13 residues. V dropped 3 bases and J dropped 5 bases, with 7 bases sitting between them. Written as DNA, the CDR3 is TGTGCCAGCAGCTTCGCAGGGACCGGGGAGCTGTTTTTT. Amino acids: CASSFAGTGELFF. Supplemented by reference TRBV11-2 and TRBJ2-2, the full variable domain reads EAGVAQSPRYKIIEKRQSVAFWCNPISGHATLYWYQQILGQGPKLLIQFQNNGVVDDSQLPKDRFSAERLKGVDSTLKIQPAKLEDSAVYLCASSFAGTGELFFGEGSRLTVL.

V usage is TRBV11-2 and J usage is TRBJ2-3; the match to TRBD2 covers 11 bases. CDR1 is SGHAT and CDR2 is FQNNGV in the germline V gene. V was pared by 5 bases and J by 0 bases, with 7 bases of the junction left unmatched. The length of the CDR3 is 17 residues. DNA for the CDR3: TGTGCCAGCAGCCAAACTAGCGGGGGAATCAGCACAGATACGCAGTATTTT. This gives the protein CASSQTSGGISTDTQYF.

The chain combines TRBV6-1 with TRBJ2-7, with D possibly matching TRBD2 (6 bases). This CDR3 spans 14 amino acids. The germline V gene has CDR1 MNHNS and CDR2 SASEGT. Trimming took 7 bases from V and 1 from J, leaving 14 bases between them. The CDR3 sequence is CASIQPGGSYEQYF. DNA of the CDR3: TGTGCCAGCATCCAGCCAGGAGGGTCCTACGAGCAGTACTTC.

The rearrangement joins TRBV6-1 to TRBJ1-1, with a possible D match to TRBD1 (5 bases). CDR1 is MNHNS and CDR2 is SASEGT in the germline V gene. V was shortened by 7 bases and J by 2 bases, with 11 bases between the two germline ends. The CDR3 covers 13 residues. The CDR3 DNA sequence: TGTGCCAGCATAGAACGGGACAACACTGAAGCTTTCTTT. Its protein product is CASIERDNTEAFF.

The chain joins TRBV5-1 to TRBJ2-1; the match to TRBD2 covers 10 bases. This CDR3 spans 16 amino acids. The germline V gene has CDR1 SGHRS and CDR2 YFSETQ. With V trimmed by 4 bases and J by 4 bases, 8 bases remained unmatched. The CDR3 here is CASSQTPGLAYNEQFF. The DNA for the CDR3 is TGCGCCAGCAGCCAAACCCCGGGACTAGCGTACAATGAGCAGTTCTTC. The full variable domain, its missing parts supplied by reference TRBV5-1 and TRBJ2-1, is KAGVTQTPRYLIKTRGQQVTLSCSPISGHRSVSWYQQTPGQGLQFLFEYFSETQRNKGNFPGRFSGRQFSNSRSEMNVSTLELGDSALYLCASSQTPGLAYNEQFFGPGTRLTVL.

The V gene is TRBV18, the J gene TRBJ1-1; D remains unclear. The CDR3 has 15 amino acids. CDR1 is KGHSH, CDR2 LQKENI, per germline. The germline V and J ends were trimmed by 3 bases and 1 base, with 12 bases remaining between them. In nucleotides, the CDR3 is TGTGCCAGCTCACCGAGCCAGTATACGAACACTGAAGCTTTCTTT. The encoded protein is CASSPSQYTNTEAFF.

This chain links TRBV5-1 with TRBJ2-3, with D possibly being TRBD1 (6 bases). V lost 4 bases to trimming and J lost 2 bases, with 17 bases between them. This CDR3 is 16 amino acids long. In germline, CDR1 is SGHRS, CDR2 YFSETQ. CDR3 residues: CASSPLPGQITDTQYF. The CDR3, as DNA: TGCGCCAGCAGCCCGTTACCCGGACAGATCACAGATACGCAGTATTTT.

V usage is TRBV5-1 and J usage is TRBJ2-5, with D perhaps matching TRBD1 (5 bases). V was trimmed by 4 bases and J by 7 bases, leaving 8 bases between them. Germline CDR1 and CDR2: SGHRS and YFSETQ. The CDR3 has 11 residues. The DNA of the CDR3 is TGCGCCAGCAGCCCCGACAGGACCCAGTACTTC. Protein sequence: CASSPDRTQYF.

The CDR3 here is CARSSTGGTGELFF. CDR3 nucleotide sequence: TGTGCCAGAAGCTCCACAGGGGGCACCGGGGAGCTGTTTTTT. The V gene is TRBV5-3, the J gene TRBJ2-2; 8 nucleotides agree with TRBD1. TRBV5-3 is reported as an ORF; its role is uncertain. V lost 3 bases to trimming and J lost 4 bases; unmatched junction nucleotides: 2. CDR3 length: 14 amino acids.

V gene TRBV19 combines with J gene TRBJ2-7; D is unclear. The CDR3 sequence is 16 residues long. V lost 3 bases to trimming and J lost 4 bases, with 19 bases between them. Germline V gene lookup returns CDR1 LNHDA and CDR2 SQIVND (reference sequence). CDR3 in amino acids: CASSILRTKVGYEQYF. DNA of the CDR3: TGTGCCAGTAGTATTCTTAGGACGAAGGTCGGGTACGAGCAGTACTTC. The variable domain in full, with the rest retrieved from reference TRBV19 and TRBJ2-7, is DGGITQSPKYLFRKEGQNVTLSCEQNLNHDAMYWYRQDPGQGLRLIYYSQIVNDFQKGDIAEGYSVSREKKESFPLTVTSAQKNPTAFYLCASSILRTKVGYEQYFGPGTRLTVT.

The chain employs TRBV30 and TRBJ2-7, with D perhaps matching TRBD2 (6 bases). The CDR3 runs 14 residues. V dropped 6 bases and J dropped 7 bases, with 22 bases sitting between them. Germline CDR1 is GTSNPN and CDR2 is SVGIG (reference sequence). CDR3 residues: CACQNPGGTQEQYF. The CDR3 nucleotides are TGTGCCTGTCAGAACCCCGGGGGAACTCAAGAGCAGTACTTC.

This clone was picked up one time. This rearrangement joins TRBV4-1 to TRBJ1-5, with TRBD1 matching 8 bases. From germline, CDR1 is MGHRA and CDR2 YSYEKL. The V segment lost 5 bases and the J segment 3 bases; nucleotides outside the gene matches: 9. This CDR3 contains 16 residues. CDR3 loop: CASSTKTGDDNQPQHF. The DNA for the CDR3 is TGCGCCAGCAGCACCAAGACAGGGGATGACAATCAGCCCCAGCATTTT.

A note on this clone: This CDR3 is also generated by other DNA sequences in the sample. The chain combines TRBV7-2 with TRBJ2-5, with 13 bases identical to TRBD2. V shed 0 bases, J shed 5 bases, and the junction held 6 bases outside the gene matches. The length of the CDR3 is 17 residues. Looked up from germline, CDR1 is SGHTA and CDR2 is FQGNSA. The CDR3 DNA is TGTGCCAGCAGCTTAGCCGGACTAGCGGGAGTCCGGGAGACCCAGTACTTC. Translating gives CASSLAGLAGVRETQYF.

The chain recombines TRBV18 with TRBJ2-3; TRBD1 agrees at 8 bases. Looked up from germline, CDR1 is KGHSH and CDR2 is LQKENI. Trimming took 1 base from V and 4 from J; bases not matched to a gene: 7. The CDR3 contains 16 residues. In nucleotides, the CDR3 is TGTGCCAGCTCACCACGGGAATACAGGGGGGCAGATACGCAGTATTTT. Translation gives CASSPREYRGADTQYF.

V and J are TRBV6-5 and TRBJ2-3; no definite D call. Germline values: CDR1 MNHEY, CDR2 SVGAGI. Trimming stripped 2 bases from V and 4 bases from J, with 10 bases between. The CDR3 has 14 amino acids. The CDR3 reads CASSYTPSSDTQYF. The CDR3 DNA reads as TGTGCCAGCAGTTACACACCTTCCTCAGATACGCAGTATTTT.

This chain connects TRBV4-1 to TRBJ1-2; TRBD1 aligns across 10 bases. Germline loops: CDR1 MGHRA, CDR2 YSYEKL. There are 15 residues in the CDR3. After removal of 4 bases from V and 2 bases from J, the junction contained 4 bases not matched to a gene. CDR3 residues: CASSRPGQGNYGYTF. In DNA, the CDR3 is TGCGCCAGCAGCCGACCGGGACAGGGGAACTATGGCTACACCTTC.

The rearrangement joins TRBV11-3 to TRBJ2-4; 12 bases match TRBD1. The germline V gene has CDR1 SGHNT and CDR2 YENEEA. The junction had 13 bases not matched to a gene; V was cut back by 4 bases and J by 0 bases. The CDR3 has 20 residues. The CDR3 DNA reads TGTGCCAGCAGCTCGGGACAGGGGGCGCGAACGCGATTAGCCAAAAACATTCAGTACTTC. Its translation: CASSSGQGARTRLAKNIQYF.

J is TRBJ2-7 and V is TRBV5-4; D gene uncertain. The CDR3 totals 12 residues. Germline V gene lookup returns CDR1 SGHNT and CDR2 YYREEE (reference sequence). The V end lost 0 bases, the J end lost 5 bases, and 6 bases lay between the germline ends. This CDR3 is CASSLDRHEQYF. The CDR3 DNA sequence: TGTGCCAGCAGCTTGGACCGACACGAGCAGTACTTC.

The chain recombines TRBV6-1 with TRBJ2-2; D perhaps matches TRBD1 (5 bases). Germline V CDR1 and CDR2: MNHNS, SASEGT. The CDR3 is 16 amino acids. V lost 3 bases and J 1 base, leaving 12 bases between the germline ends. The chain's CDR3 is CASSDPSRENTGELFF. CDR3 bases: TGTGCCAGCAGTGACCCGTCCAGGGAGAACACCGGGGAGCTGTTTTTT.